This TCR beta chain came from a study of shared clonotypes between healthy human individuals. Study-wide findings and caveats: Researchers sampled blood only, noting tissue repertoires likely differ. Sorted-subset sequencing was shown by rarefaction to be incomplete despite large depth.

V lost 6 bases to trimming and J lost 3 bases, with 5 bases between them. CDR1 is MNHEY, CDR2 SVGAGI, per germline. There are 12 residues in the CDR3. Deep level was the assay's run setting. This table comes from immunoSEQ multiplex PCR, and its TCRdb copy is limited to in-frame clones, with some not included. Among under 650,000 clones listed, almost 97% were seen once. Points on this clone: Its target is unknown.

The receptor's source is a woman aged 25 to 39 in good health. The chain is built from TRBV6-5 and TRBJ2-2, with D possibly TRBD2 on 5 matching bases. Sequenced: naive CD4+ T cells sorted from blood. Subset in this sample: CD45RA+ positively selected. This chain's CDR3 is CASRRDTGELFF. In DNA form, the CDR3 reads TGTGCCAGCAGGAGGGACACCGGGGAGCTGTTTTTT.